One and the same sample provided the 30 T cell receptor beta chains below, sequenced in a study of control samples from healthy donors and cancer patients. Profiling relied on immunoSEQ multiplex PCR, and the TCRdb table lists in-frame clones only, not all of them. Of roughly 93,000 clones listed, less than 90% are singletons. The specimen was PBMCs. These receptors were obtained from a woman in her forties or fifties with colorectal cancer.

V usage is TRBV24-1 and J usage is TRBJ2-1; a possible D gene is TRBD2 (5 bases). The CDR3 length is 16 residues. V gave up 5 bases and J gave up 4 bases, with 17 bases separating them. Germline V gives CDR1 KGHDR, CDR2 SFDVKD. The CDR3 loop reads CATSATGRLSYNEQFF. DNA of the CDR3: TGTGCCACCAGTGCCACTGGTAGACTATCTTACAATGAGCAGTTCTTC.

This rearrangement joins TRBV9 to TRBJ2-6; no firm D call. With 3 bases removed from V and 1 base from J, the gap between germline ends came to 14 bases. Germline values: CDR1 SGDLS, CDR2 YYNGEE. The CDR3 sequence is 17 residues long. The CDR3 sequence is CASSAFAGSSGANVLTF. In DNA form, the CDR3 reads TGTGCCAGCAGCGCCTTCGCCGGGTCTTCTGGGGCCAACGTCCTGACTTTC.

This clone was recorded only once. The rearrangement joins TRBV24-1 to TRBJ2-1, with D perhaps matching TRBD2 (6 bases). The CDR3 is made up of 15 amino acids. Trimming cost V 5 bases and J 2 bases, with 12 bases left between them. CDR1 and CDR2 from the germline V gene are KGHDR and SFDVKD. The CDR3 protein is CATSVGTGAYNEQFF. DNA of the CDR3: TGTGCCACCAGTGTCGGGACGGGAGCCTACAATGAGCAGTTCTTC.

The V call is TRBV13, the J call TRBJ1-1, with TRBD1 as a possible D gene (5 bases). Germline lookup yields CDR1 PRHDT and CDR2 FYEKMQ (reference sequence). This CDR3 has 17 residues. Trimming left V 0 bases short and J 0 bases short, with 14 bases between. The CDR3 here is CASSLGPRGTLNTEAFF. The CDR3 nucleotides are TGTGCCAGCAGCTTAGGACCTCGGGGGACCCTGAACACTGAAGCTTTCTTT.

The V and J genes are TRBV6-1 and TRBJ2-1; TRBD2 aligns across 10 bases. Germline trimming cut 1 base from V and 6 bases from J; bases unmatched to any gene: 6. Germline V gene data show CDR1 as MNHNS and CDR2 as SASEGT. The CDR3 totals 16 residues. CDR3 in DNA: TGTGCCAGCAGTGAAGGTGGGCTAGCGGGGGTCAATGAGCAGTTCTTC. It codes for CASSEGGLAGVNEQFF.

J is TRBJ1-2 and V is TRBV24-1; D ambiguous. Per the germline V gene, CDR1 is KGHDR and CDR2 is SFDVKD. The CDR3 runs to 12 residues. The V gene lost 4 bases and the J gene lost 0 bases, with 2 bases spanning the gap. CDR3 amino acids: CATSDANYGYTF. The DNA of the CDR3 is TGTGCCACCAGTGACGCTAACTATGGCTACACCTTC.

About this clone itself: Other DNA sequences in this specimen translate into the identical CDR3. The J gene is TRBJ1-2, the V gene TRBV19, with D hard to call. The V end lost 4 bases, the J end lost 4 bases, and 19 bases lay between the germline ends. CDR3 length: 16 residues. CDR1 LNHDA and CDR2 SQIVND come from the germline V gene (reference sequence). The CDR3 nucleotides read TGTGCCAGTAGTACCCGAGGGCAGGCTCGGGGCTATGGCTACACCTTC. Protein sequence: CASSTRGQARGYGYTF.

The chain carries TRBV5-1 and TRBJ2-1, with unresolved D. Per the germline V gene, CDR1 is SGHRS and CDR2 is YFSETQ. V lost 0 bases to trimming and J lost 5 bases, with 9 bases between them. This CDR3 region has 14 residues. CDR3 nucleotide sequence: TGCGCCAGCAGCTTGGAGGGCCCTAACAATGAGCAGTTCTTC. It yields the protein CASSLEGPNNEQFF.

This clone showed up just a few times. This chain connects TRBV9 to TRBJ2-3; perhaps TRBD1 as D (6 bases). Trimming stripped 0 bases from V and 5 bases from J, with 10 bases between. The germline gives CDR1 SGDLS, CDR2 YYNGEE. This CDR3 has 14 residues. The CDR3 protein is CASSVDTGKDTQYF. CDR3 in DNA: TGTGCCAGCAGCGTAGATACAGGGAAAGATACGCAGTATTTT. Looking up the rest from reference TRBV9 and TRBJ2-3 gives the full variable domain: DSGVTQTPKHLITATGQRVTLRCSPRSGDLSVYWYQQSLDQGLQFLIQYYNGEERAKGNILERFSAQQFPDLHSELNLSSLELGDSALYFCASSVDTGKDTQYFGPGTRLTVL.

The CDR3 region has the DNA TGTGCCAGCAGCCACGGGGGGACAGGGGGCGTTAGGTCCCAGCATTTT. Translated, it gives CASSHGGTGGVRSQHF. V and J are TRBV6-6 and TRBJ1-5; 12 nucleotides agree with TRBD1. Per the germline V gene, CDR1 is MNHNY and CDR2 is SVGAGI (reference sequence). The V segment lost 6 bases and the J segment 11 bases; nucleotides outside the gene matches: 14. There are 16 residues in the CDR3.

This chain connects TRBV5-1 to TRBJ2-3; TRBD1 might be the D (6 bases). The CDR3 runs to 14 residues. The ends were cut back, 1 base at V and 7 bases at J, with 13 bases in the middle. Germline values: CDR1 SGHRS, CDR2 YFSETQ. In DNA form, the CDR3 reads TGCGCCAGCAGCTTGTTTTCAGGGGTGAATACGCAGTATTTT. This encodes CASSLFSGVNTQYF.

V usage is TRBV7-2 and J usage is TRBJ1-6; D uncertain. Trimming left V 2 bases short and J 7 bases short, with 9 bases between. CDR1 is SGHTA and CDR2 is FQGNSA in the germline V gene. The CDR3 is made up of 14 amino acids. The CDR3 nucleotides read TGTGCCAGCAGCTTACAGGTCCGGAATTCACCCCTCCACTTT. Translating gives CASSLQVRNSPLHF.

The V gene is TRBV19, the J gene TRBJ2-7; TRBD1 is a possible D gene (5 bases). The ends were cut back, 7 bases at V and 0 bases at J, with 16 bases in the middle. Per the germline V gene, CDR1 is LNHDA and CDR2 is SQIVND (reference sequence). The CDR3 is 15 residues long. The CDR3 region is CASKLRVILSYEQYV. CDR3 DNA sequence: TGTGCCAGTAAGCTCAGGGTCATCCTCTCCTACGAGCAGTACGTC.

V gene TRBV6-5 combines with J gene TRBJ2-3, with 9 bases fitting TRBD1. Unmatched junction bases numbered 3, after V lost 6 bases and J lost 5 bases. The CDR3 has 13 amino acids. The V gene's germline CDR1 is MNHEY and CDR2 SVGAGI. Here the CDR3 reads CASSGQGLDTQYF. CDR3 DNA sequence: TGTGCCAGCAGCGGACAGGGGTTAGATACGCAGTATTTT.

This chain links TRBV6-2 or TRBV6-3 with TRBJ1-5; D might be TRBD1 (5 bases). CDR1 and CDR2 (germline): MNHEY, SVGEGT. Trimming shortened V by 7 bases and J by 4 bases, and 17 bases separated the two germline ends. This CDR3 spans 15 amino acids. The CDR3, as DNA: TGTGCCAGCATCCCGGCGGTCGGGGGGAATCAGCCCCAGCATTTT. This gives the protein CASIPAVGGNQPQHF.

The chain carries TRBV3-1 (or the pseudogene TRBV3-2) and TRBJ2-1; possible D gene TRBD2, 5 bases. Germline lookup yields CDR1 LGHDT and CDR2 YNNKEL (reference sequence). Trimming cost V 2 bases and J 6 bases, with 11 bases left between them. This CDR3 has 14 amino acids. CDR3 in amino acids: CASSQSLAINEQFF. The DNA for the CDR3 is TGTGCCAGCAGCCAATCTCTAGCTATCAATGAGCAGTTCTTC.

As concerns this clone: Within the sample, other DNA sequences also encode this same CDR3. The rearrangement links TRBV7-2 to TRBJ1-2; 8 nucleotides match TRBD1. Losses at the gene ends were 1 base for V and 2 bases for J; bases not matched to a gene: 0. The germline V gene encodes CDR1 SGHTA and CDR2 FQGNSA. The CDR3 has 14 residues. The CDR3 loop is CASSLGQGNYGYTF. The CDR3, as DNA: TGTGCCAGCAGCTTAGGACAGGGGAACTATGGCTACACCTTC.

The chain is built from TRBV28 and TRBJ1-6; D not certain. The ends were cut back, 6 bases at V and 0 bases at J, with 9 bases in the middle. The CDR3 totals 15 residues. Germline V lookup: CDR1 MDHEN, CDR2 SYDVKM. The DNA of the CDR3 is TGTGCCAGCAGCACCAGGAGCTCCTATAATTCACCCCTCCACTTT. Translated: CASSTRSSYNSPLHF.

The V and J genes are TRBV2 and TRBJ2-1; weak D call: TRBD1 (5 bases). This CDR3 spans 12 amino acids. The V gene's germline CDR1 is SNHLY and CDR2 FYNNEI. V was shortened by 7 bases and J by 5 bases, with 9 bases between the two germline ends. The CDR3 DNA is TGTGCCAGCATGGACACCAACAATGAGCAGTTCTTC. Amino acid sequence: CASMDTNNEQFF.

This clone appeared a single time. In DNA form, the CDR3 reads TGTGCCAGCAGCTCCCAGTCGAATGAGCAGTTCTTC. It encodes CASSSQSNEQFF. The chain recombines TRBV5-6 with TRBJ2-1, with D unresolved. This CDR3 region has 12 residues. V lost 3 bases to trimming and J lost 7 bases, with 8 bases between them. Looked up from germline, CDR1 is SGHDT and CDR2 is YYEEEE. The variable domain in full, with the rest retrieved from reference TRBV5-6 and TRBJ2-1, is DAGVTQSPTHLIKTRGQQVTLRCSPKSGHDTVSWYQQALGQGPQFIFQYYEEEERQRGNFPDRFSGHQFPNYSSELNVNALLLGDSALYLCASSSQSNEQFFGPGTRLTVL.

CDR3: CASRPGQGSEAFF. In nucleotides, the CDR3 is TGTGCCAGCAGACCTGGACAGGGGAGCGAGGCTTTCTTT. The J gene is TRBJ1-1, the V gene TRBV28; TRBD1 aligns across 9 bases. V shed 6 bases, J shed 11 bases, and the junction held 10 bases outside the gene matches. The CDR3 length is 13 residues. The germline CDR1 and CDR2 sequences are MDHEN and SYDVKM.

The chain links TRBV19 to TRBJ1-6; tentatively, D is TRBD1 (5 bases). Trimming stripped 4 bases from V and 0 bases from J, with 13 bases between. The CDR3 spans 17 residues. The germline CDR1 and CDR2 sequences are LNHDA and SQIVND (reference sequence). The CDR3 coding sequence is TGTGCCAGTAGTAAGGGACTCAGGAGCTCCTATAATTCACCCCTCCACTTT. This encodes CASSKGLRSSYNSPLHF.

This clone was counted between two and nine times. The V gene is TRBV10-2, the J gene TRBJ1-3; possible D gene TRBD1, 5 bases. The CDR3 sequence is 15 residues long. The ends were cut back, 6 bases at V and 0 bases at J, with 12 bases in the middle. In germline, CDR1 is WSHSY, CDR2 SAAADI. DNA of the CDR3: TGCGCCAGCAGCGAAGGGACTGACTCTGGAAACACCATATATTTT. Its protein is CASSEGTDSGNTIYF.

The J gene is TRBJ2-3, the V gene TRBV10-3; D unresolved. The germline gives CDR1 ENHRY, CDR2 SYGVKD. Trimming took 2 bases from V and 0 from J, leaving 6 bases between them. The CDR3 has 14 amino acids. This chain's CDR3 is CAISETVSTDTQYF. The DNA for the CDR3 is TGTGCCATCAGTGAGACAGTGAGCACAGATACGCAGTATTTT.

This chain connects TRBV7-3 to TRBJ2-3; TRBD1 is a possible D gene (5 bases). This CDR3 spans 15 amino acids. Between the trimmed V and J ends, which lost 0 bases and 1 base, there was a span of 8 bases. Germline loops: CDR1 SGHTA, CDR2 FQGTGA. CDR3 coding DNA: TGTGCCAGCAGCTTAACTGGACAAGGCACAGATACGCAGTATTTT. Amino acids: CASSLTGQGTDTQYF.

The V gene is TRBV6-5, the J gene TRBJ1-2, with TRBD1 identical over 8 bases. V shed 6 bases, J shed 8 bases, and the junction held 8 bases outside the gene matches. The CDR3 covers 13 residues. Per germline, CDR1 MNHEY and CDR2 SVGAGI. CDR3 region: CASRVQGVRGYTF. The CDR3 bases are TGTGCCAGCAGGGTACAGGGGGTCCGGGGCTACACCTTC.

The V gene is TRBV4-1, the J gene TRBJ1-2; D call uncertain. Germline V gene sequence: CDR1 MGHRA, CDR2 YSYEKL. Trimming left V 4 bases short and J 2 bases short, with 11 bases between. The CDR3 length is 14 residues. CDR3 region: CASSPTVDNYGYTF. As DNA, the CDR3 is TGCGCCAGCAGCCCGACGGTAGACAACTATGGCTACACCTTC.

The CDR3 nucleotides are TGTGCCAGCAGTTCCAAGGGGGCAACTAATGAAAAACTGTTTTTT. Residues: CASSSKGATNEKLFF. This rearrangement joins TRBV6-5 to TRBJ1-4; TRBD1 is a possible D gene (6 bases). CDR3 length: 15 amino acids. CDR1 is MNHEY, CDR2 SVGAGI, per germline. Trimming took off 4 bases at V and 0 bases at J, with 9 bases between the two ends.

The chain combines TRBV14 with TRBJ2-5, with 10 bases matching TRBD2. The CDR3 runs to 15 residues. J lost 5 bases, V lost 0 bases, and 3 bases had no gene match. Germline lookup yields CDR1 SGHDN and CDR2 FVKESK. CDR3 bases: TGTGCCAGCAGCCAAGAGGGGGGACTAGCGGAGACCCAGTACTTC. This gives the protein CASSQEGGLAETQYF.

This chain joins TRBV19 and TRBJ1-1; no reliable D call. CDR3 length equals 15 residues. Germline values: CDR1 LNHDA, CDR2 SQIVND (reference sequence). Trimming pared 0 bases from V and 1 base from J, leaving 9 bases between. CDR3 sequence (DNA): TGTGCCAGTAGTATAGAGGCAGGTACGAACACTGAAGCTTTCTTT. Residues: CASSIEAGTNTEAFF. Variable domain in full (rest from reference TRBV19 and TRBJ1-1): DGGITQSPKYLFRKEGQNVTLSCEQNLNHDAMYWYRQDPGQGLRLIYYSQIVNDFQKGDIAEGYSVSREKKESFPLTVTSAQKNPTAFYLCASSIEAGTNTEAFFGQGTRLTVV.